This TCR beta chain emerged from a study of OX40 agonist ivuxolimab in advanced cancers. Whole-study context: Prior checkpoint blockade (anti-PD-1, anti-PD-L1 or anti-CTLA-4) was permitted; about 40% had it. Partial responses were achieved by three patients, one with hepatocellular carcinoma and two with cutaneous melanoma. The study, taken as a whole, reports: Researchers did not determine the expanded peripheral T cells' antigen specificity. CD8+ T cells (on average) carried more expanded clones than CD4+ T cells.

About this clone itself: What it binds is unknown.

Profiled with immunoSEQ multiplex PCR; TCRdb holds only in-frame clones, not every one. Of roughly 77,000 clones in the sample, roughly 92% were seen once. The V end lost 3 bases, the J end lost 2 bases, and 2 bases lay between the germline ends. The CDR3 has 12 amino acids. Germline-derived CDR1 and CDR2 are SNHLY and FYNNEI. The chain employs TRBV2 and TRBJ1-5; D remains ambiguous. Sample: CD4+ or CD8+ T cells sorted from blood, taken in a trial of the OX40 agonist ivuxolimab. The clonotype comes from an adult with an advanced solid tumor such as melanoma, head and neck, liver or kidney cancer. Here the CDR3 reads CASSDGNQPQHF. CDR3 sequence (DNA): TGTGCCAGCAGTGACGGCAATCAGCCCCAGCATTTT.